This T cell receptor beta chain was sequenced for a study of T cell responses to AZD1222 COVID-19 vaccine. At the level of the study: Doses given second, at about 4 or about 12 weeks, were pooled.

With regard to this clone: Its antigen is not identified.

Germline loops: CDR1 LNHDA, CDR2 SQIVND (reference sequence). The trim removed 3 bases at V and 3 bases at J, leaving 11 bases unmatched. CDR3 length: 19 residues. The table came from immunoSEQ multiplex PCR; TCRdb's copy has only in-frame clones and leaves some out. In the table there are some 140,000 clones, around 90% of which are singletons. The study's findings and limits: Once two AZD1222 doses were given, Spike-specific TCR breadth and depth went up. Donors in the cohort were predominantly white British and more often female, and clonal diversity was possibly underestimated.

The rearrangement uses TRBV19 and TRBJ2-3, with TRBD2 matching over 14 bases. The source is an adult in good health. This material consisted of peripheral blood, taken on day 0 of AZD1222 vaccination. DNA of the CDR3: TGTGCCAGTAGTATCGCCCGCCGACTAGCGGGAGGGCCAACAGATACGCAGTATTTT. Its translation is CASSIARRLAGGPTDTQYF.